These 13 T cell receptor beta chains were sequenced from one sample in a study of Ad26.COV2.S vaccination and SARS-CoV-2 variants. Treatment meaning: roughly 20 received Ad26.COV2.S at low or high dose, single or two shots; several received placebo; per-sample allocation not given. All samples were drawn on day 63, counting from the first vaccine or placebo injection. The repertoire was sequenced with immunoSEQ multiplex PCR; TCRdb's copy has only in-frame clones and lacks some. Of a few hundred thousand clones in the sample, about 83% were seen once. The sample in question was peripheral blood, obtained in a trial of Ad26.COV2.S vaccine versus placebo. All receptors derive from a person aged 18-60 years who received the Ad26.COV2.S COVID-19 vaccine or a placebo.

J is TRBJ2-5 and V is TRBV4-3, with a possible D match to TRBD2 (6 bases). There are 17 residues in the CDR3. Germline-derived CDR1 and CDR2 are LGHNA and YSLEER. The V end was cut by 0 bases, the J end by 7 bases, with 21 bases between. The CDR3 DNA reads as TGCGCCAGCAGCCAAGATCCCCCGGGACTCGGTGAACCGACCCAGTACTTC. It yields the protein CASSQDPPGLGEPTQYF.

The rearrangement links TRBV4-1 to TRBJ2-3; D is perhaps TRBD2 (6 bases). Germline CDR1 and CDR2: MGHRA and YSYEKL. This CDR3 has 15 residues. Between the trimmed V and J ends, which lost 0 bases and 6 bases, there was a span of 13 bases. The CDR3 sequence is CASSQESQGLDTQYF. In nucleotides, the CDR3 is TGCGCCAGCAGCCAAGAATCCCAGGGACTTGATACGCAGTATTTT.

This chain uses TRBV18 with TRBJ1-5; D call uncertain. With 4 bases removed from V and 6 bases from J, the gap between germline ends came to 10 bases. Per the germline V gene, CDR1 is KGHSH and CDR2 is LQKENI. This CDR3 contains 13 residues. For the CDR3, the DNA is TGTGCCAGCTCACTTTTCCAGAGTCAGCCCCAGCATTTT. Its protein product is CASSLFQSQPQHF.

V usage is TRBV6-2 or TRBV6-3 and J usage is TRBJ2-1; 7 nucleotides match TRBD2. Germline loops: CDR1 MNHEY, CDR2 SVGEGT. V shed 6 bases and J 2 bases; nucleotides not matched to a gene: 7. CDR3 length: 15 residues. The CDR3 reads CASSNPSGAYNEQFF. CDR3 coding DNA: TGTGCCAGCAGCAACCCCAGCGGGGCCTACAATGAGCAGTTCTTC.

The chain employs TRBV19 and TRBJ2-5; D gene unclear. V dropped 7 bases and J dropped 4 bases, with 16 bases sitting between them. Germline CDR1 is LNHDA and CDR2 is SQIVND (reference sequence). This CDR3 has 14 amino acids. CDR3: CASTARPAAETQYF. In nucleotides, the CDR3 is TGTGCCAGTACTGCAAGGCCCGCAGCAGAGACCCAGTACTTC. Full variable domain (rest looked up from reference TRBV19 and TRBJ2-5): DGGITQSPKYLFRKEGQNVTLSCEQNLNHDAMYWYRQDPGQGLRLIYYSQIVNDFQKGDIAEGYSVSREKKESFPLTVTSAQKNPTAFYLCASTARPAAETQYFGPGTRLLVL.

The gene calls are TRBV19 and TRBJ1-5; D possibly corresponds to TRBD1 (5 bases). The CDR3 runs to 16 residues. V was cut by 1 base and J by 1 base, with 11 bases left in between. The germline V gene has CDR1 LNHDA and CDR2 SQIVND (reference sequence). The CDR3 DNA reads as TGTGCCAGTAGTATAGTTGGGGGATGGAGCAATCAGCCCCAGCATTTT. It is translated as CASSIVGGWSNQPQHF. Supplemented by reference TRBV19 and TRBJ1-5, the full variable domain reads DGGITQSPKYLFRKEGQNVTLSCEQNLNHDAMYWYRQDPGQGLRLIYYSQIVNDFQKGDIAEGYSVSREKKESFPLTVTSAQKNPTAFYLCASSIVGGWSNQPQHFGDGTRLSIL.

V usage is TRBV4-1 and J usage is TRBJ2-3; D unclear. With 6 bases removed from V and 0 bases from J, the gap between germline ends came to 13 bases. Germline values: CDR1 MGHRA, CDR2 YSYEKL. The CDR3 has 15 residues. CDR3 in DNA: TGCGCCAGCAGTCTCGGTCTAACTAGCACAGATACGCAGTATTTT. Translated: CASSLGLTSTDTQYF.

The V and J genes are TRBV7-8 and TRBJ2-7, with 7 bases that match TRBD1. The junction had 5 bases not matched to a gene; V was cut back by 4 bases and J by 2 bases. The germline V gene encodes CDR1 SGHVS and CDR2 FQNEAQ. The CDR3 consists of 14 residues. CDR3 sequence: CASSSWDSTYEQYF. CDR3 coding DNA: TGTGCCAGCAGCTCCTGGGACAGCACCTACGAGCAGTACTTC.

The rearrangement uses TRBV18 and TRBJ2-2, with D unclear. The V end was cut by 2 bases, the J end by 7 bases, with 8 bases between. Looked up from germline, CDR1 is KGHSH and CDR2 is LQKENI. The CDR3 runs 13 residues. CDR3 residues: CASSPGDFGELFF. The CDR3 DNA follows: TGTGCCAGCTCACCAGGTGACTTCGGGGAGCTGTTTTTT.

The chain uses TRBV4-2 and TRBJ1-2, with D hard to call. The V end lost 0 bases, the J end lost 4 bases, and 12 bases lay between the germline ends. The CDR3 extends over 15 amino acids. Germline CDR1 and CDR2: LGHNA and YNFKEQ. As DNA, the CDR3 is TGTGCCAGCAGCCAAGATTTTAACACAGCCTATGGCTACACCTTC. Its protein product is CASSQDFNTAYGYTF.

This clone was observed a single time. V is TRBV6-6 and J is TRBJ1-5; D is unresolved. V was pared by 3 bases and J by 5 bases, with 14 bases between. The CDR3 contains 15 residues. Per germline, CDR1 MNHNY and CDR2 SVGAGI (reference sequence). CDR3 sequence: CASSYSDGTYQPQHF. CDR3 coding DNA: TGTGCCAGCAGTTATTCTGACGGAACTTATCAGCCCCAGCATTTT.

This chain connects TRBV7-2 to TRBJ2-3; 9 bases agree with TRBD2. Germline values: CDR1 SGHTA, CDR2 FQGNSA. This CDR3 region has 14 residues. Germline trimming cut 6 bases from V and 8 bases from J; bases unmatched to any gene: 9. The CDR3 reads CASRDGTSRGTQYF. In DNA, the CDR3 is TGTGCCAGCAGGGATGGGACTAGCCGAGGTACGCAGTATTTT.

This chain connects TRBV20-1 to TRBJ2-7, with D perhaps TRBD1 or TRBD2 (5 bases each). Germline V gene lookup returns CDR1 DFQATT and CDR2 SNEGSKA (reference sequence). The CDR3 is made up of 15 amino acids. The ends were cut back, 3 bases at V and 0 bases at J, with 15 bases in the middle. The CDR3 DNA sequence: TGCAGTGCTAGTGGGGGACCTAGGGGCTCCTACGAGCAGTACTTC. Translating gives CSASGGPRGSYEQYF.